A single TCR beta chain is shown here with its context. This clonotype was recorded at least ten times. The antigen it recognizes is unknown. No much larger clone exists at a distance of one base, and base qualities are not known. The library was generated by PCR. Instrument on record: Illumina HiSeq 2500. To normalize quantification of the TCRbeta repertoire, the TCR libraries were built with molecular barcoding that relied on unique molecular identifiers. TCRdb ran its own pipeline on the public reads, namely fastp trimming at Q25 and MiXCR clone calling, and kept in-frame beta chains. A single entry per CDR3 protein holds the most common genes and DNA from its merged rows. This sample gives about a million distinct CDR3 sequences in total; 25% to 35% of them show up just once. 28% of the sample lies in the top ten. The CDR3 goes from the cysteine to the phenylalanine over 16 residues. The only DNA kept is the CDR3, 48 bases in frame from the first base. V and J lose 5 bases and 0 bases, and a span of 14 bases separates them. Via the germline V gene, CDR1 is MDHEN and CDR2 SYDVKM.

The data derive from a study of T-cell reconstitution after alpha-beta-depleted transplantation in children (dated by TCRdb to about 2016). Context from the whole study: The study quantitatively tracked T-cell immune reconstitution after TCRalphabeta/CD19-depleted allogeneic hematopoietic cell transplantation in children using TCR repertoire profiling.

Read against the paper, the sample's treatment or condition label means: allogeneic hematopoietic cell transplantation with graft depleted of TCRalphabeta T cells and CD19 B cells. Transplant recipients were children who received TCRalphabeta/CD19-depleted allogeneic hematopoietic cell grafts. Summary of the overall study and its limitations: Over the following months the frequencies of hyperexpanded clones went down, and after one year T-cell counts and TCRbeta diversity were mostly credited to newly produced T cells. In some patients, high TCRbeta diversity at day 60 was attributed to recipient T cells and intrathymic progenitors that had survived conditioning. The apparently early alphabetaT-cell count recovery about two months after transplant was reportedly dependent on only several hundred rapidly expanded clones derived from non-depleted graft cells.

The sample in question was PBMCs, mostly from graft donor cells, obtained 360 days after TCRalphabeta/CD19-depleted stem cell transplant. The receptor's source is a boy under three years old who had a stem cell transplant for SCID, so the T cells may come from the graft donor. The sequence links TRBV28 to TRBJ2-1; the D gene assignment is ambiguous. The CDR3 protein sequence reads: CASSVSGWSSYNEQFF. The sequence in DNA is TGTGCCAGCAGTGTCAGTGGCTGGAGCTCCTACAATGAGCAGTTCTTC.